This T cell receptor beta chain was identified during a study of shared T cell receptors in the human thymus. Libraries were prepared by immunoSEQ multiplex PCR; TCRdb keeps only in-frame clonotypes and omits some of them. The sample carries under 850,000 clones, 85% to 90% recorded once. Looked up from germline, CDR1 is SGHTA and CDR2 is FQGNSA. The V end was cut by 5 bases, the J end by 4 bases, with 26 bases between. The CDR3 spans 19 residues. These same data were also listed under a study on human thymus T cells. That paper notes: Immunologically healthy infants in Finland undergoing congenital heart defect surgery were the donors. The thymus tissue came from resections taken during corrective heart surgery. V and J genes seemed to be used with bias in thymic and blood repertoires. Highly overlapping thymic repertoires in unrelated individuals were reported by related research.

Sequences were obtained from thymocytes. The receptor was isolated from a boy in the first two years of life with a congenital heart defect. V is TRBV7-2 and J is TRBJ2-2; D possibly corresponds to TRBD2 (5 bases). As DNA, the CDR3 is TGTGCCAGCAGCCCTAGCCCGGCGGTCTCGGGGTATTCCACCGGGGAGCTGTTTTTT. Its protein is CASSPSPAVSGYSTGELFF. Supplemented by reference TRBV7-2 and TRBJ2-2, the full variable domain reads GAGVSQSPSNKVTEKGKDVELRCDPISGHTALYWYRQSLGQGLEFLIYFQGNSAPDKSGLPSDRFSAERTGGSVSTLTIQRTQQEDSAVYLCASSPSPAVSGYSTGELFFGEGSRLTVL.